Detailed here is one T cell receptor beta chain. Its target is unknown. The record originates from a study of T cell repertoires in cytomegalovirus infection. On the study more broadly: Recently identified HLA-C-restricted CMV epitopes were among the peptides used. An indication of both CMV infection and matching HLA type came from public TCR beta signatures.

V lost 4 bases and J 10 bases, leaving 20 bases between the germline ends. Germline V CDR1 and CDR2: DFQATT, SNEGSKA (reference sequence). This CDR3 region has 15 residues. One entry per CDR3 protein, called by TCRdb with MiXCR from the reads. The sample records 70,000 or so distinct CDR3 sequences, about 29% being singletons. The sequence was collected from a human donor in good health (CMV status not recorded). Some clones in this sample may be carry-over from other donors' samples. This chain uses TRBV20-1 with TRBJ1-6; D possibly corresponds to TRBD1 (5 bases). The specimen was CD8+ T cells from cultured PBMCs, collected from culture after CMV antigen stimulation. CDR3 sequence reads: CSATAMGGGGSPLHF. The CDR3 DNA reads TGCAGTGCTACCGCCATGGGGGGGGGAGGGTCACCCCTCCACTTT.